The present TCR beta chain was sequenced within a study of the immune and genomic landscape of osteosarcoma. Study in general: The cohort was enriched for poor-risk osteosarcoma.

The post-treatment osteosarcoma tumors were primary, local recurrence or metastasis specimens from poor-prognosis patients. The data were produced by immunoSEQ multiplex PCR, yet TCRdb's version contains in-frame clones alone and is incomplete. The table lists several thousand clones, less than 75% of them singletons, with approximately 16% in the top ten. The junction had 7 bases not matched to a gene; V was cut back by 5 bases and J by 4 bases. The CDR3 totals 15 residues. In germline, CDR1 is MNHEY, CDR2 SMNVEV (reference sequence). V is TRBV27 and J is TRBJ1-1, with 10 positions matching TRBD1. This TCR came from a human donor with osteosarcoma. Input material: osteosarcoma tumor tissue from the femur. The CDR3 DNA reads TGTGCCAGCAGTCTCCTTGGACAGGGGGGCACTGAAGCTTTCTTT. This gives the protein CASSLLGQGGTEAFF.